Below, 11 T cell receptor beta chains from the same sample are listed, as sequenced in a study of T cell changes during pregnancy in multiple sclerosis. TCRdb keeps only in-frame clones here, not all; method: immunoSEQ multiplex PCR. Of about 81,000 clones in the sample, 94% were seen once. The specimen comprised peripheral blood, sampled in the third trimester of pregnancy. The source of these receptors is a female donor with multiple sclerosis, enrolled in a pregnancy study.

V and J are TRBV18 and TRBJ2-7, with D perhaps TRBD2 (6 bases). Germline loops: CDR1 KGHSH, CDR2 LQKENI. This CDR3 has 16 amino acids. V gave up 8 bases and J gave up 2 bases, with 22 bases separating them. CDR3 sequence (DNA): TGTGCCAGCCGGAGGGGTATCGGGACTGAGACCTACGAGCAGTACTTC. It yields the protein CASRRGIGTETYEQYF.

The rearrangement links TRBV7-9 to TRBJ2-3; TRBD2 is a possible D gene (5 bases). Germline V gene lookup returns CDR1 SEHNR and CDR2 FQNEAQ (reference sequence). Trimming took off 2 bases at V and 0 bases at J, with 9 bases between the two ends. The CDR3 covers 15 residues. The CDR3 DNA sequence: TGTGCCAGCAGCTTAAATGAGGGAAGCACAGATACGCAGTATTTT. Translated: CASSLNEGSTDTQYF.

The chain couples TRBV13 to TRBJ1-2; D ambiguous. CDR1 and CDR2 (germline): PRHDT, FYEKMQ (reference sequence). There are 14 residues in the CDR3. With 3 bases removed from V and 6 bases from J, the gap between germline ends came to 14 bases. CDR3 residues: CASSFKIMQDGYTF. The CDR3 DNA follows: TGTGCCAGCAGCTTTAAAATTATGCAGGATGGCTACACCTTC.

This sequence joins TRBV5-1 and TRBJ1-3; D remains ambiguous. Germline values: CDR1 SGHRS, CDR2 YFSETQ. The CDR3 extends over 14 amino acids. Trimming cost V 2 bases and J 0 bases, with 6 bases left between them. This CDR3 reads CASSLQSSGNTIYF. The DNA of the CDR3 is TGCGCCAGCAGCTTACAGAGCTCTGGAAACACCATATATTTT.

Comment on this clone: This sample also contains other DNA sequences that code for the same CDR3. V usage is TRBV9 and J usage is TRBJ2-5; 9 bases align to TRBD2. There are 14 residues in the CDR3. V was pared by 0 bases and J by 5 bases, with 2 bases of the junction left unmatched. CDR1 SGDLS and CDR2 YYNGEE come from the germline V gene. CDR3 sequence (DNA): TGTGCCAGCAGCGTAGGCAGCGGGGGGGAGACCCAGTACTTC. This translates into CASSVGSGGETQYF.

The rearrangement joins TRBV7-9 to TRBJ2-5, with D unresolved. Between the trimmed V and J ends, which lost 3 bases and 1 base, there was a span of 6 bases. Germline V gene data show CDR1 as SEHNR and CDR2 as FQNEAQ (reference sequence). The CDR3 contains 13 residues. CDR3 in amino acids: CASSFFSQETQYF. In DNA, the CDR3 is TGTGCCAGCAGCTTTTTTAGCCAAGAGACCCAGTACTTC. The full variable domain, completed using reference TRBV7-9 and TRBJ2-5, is DTGVSQNPRHKITKRGQNVTFRCDPISEHNRLYWYRQTLGQGPEFLTYFQNEAQLEKSRLLSDRFSAERPKGSFSTLEIQRTEQGDSAMYLCASSFFSQETQYFGPGTRLLVL.

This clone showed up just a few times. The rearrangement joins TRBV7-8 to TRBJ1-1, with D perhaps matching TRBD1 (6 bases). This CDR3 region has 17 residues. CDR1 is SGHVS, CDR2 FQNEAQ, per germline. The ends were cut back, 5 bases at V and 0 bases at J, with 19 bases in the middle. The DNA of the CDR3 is TGTGCCAGCAGCCCCGAAGCGACAGGAGAGATGAACACTGAAGCTTTCTTT. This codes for CASSPEATGEMNTEAFF.

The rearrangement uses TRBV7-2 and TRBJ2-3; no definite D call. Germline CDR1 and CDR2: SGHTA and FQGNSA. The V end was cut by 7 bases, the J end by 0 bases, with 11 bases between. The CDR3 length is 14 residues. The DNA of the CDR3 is TGTGCCAGCACCCTCTTTTCTAGCACAGATACGCAGTATTTT. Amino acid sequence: CASTLFSSTDTQYF. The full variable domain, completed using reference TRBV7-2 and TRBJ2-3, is GAGVSQSPSNKVTEKGKDVELRCDPISGHTALYWYRQSLGQGLEFLIYFQGNSAPDKSGLPSDRFSAERTGGSVSTLTIQRTQQEDSAVYLCASTLFSSTDTQYFGPGTRLTVL.

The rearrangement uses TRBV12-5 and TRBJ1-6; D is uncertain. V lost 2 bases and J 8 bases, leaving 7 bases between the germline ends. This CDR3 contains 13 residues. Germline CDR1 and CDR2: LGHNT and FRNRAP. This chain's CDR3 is CASGLKGDSPLHF. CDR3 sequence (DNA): TGTGCTAGTGGTTTGAAAGGAGATTCACCCCTCCACTTT.

CDR3 in DNA: TGTGCCAGCAGCGTAGGAGCTCGAGCAACTAATGAAAAACTGTTTTTT. This sequence encodes CASSVGARATNEKLFF. V is TRBV9 and J is TRBJ1-4; no firm D call. CDR1 is SGDLS, CDR2 YYNGEE, per germline. Trimming took 0 bases from V and 0 from J, leaving 9 bases between them. The CDR3 extends over 16 amino acids.

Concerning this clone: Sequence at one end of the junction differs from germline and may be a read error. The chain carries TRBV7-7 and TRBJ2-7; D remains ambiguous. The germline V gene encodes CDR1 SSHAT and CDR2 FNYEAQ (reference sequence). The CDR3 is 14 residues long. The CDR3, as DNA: TGTGCTAGCAGCTTATCCTACAGTGCCTACGAGCAGTACTTC. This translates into CASSLSYSAYEQYF.